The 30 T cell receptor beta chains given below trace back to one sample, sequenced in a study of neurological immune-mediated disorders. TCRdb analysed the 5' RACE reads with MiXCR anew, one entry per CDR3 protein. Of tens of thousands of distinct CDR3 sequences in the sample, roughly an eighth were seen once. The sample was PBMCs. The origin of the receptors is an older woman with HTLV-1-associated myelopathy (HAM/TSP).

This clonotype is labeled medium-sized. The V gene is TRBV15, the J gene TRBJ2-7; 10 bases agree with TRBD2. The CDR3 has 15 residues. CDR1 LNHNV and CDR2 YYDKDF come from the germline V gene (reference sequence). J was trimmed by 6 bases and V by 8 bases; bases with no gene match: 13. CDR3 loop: CATSRVASGSGEQYF. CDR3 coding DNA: TGTGCCACCTCCCGGGTCGCTAGCGGGAGTGGCGAGCAGTACTTC.

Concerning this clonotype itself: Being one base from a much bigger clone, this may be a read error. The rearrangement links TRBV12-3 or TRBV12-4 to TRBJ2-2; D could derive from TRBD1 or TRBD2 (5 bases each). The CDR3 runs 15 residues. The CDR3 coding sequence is TGTGCCAGCACAACTAGAGGGGTGAACACCGCGGAGCTGTTTTTT. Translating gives CASTTRGVNTAELFF.

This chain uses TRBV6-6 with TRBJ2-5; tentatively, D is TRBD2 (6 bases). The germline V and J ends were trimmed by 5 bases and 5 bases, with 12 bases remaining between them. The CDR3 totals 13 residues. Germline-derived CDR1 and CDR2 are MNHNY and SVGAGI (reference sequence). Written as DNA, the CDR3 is TGTGCCAGCAGTCGCACTAGCTATGAGACCCAGTACTTC. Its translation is CASSRTSYETQYF.

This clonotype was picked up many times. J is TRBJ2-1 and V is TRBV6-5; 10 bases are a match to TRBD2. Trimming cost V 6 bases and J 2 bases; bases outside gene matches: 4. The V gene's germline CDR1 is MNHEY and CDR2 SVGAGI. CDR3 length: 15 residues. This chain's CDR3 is CASRVSGRAYNEQFF. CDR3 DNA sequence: TGTGCCAGCAGGGTAAGCGGGAGGGCCTACAATGAGCAGTTCTTC.

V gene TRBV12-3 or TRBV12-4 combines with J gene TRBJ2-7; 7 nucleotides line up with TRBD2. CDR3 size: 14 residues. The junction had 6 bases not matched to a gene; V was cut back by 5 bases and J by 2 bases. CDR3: CASSGGSGTYEQYF. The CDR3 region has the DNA TGTGCCAGCAGTGGGGGAAGCGGGACCTACGAGCAGTACTTC.

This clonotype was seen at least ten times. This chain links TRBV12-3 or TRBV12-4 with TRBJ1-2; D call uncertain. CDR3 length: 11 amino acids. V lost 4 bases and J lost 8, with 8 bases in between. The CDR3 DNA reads TGTGCCAGCAGTTCTTCAGGAGGCTACACCTTC. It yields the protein CASSSSGGYTF.

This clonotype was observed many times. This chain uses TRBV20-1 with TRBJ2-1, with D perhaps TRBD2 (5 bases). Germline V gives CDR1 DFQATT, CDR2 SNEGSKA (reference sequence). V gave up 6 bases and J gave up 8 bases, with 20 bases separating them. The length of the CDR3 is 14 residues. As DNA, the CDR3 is TGCAGTGCACTATCTTGGGTAGCGACCGATGAGCAGTTCTTC. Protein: CSALSWVATDEQFF.

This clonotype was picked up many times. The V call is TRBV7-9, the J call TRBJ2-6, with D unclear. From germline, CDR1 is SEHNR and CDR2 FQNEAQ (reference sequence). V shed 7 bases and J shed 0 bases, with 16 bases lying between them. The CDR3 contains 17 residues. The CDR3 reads CASTNPILSSGANVLTF. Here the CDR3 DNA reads TGTGCCAGCACCAACCCCATATTGTCCTCTGGGGCCAACGTCCTGACTTTC.

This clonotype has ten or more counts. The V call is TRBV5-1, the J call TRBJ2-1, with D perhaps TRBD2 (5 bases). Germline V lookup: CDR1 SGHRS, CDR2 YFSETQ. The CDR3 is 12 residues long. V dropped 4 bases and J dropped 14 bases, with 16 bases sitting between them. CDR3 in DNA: TGCGCCAGCAGCCATGAGGGCAGGCAAGAGTTCTTC. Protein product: CASSHEGRQEFF.

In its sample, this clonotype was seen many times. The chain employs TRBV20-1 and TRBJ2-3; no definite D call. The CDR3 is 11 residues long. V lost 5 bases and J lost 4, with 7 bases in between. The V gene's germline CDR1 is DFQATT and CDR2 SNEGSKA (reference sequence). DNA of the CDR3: TGCAGTGCTTTCGGTTCAGATACGCAGTATTTT. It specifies CSAFGSDTQYF.

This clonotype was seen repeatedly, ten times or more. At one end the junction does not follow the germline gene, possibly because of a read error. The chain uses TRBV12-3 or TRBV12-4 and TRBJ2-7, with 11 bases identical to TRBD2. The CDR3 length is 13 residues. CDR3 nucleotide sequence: TGTGCCAGCAGTCTAGCGGGAGGCTACGAGCAGTACTTC. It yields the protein CASSLAGGYEQYF.

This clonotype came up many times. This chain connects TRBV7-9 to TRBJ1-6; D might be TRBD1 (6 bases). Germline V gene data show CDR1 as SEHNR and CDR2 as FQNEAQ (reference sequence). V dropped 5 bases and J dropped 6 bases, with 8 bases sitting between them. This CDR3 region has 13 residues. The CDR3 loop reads CASSRGANSPLHF. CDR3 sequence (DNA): TGTGCCAGCAGCCGGGGGGCTAATTCACCCCTCCACTTT.

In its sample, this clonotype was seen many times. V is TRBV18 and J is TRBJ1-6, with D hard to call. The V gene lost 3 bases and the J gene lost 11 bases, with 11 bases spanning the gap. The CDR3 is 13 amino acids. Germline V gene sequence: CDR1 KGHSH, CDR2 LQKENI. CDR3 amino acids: CASSPPMATPLHF. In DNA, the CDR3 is TGTGCCAGCTCACCCCCAATGGCTACACCCCTCCACTTT. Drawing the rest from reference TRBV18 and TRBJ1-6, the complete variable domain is NAGVMQNPRHLVRRRGQEARLRCSPMKGHSHVYWYRQLPEEGLKFMVYLQKENIIDESGMPKERFSAEFPKEGPSILRIQQVVRGDSAAYFCASSPPMATPLHFGNGTRLTVT.

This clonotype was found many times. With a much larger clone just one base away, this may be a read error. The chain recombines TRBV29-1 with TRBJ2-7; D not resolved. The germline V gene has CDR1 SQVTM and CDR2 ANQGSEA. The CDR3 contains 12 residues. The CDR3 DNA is TGCAGCGTTGGACATACATACTACGAGCGGTACTTC. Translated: CSVGHTYYERYF.

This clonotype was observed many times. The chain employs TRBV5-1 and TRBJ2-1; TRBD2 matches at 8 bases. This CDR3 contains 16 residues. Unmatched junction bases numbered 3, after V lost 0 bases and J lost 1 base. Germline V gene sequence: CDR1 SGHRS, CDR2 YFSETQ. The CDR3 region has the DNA TGCGCCAGCAGCTTGGCGGGACTAGGATCCTACAATGAGCAGTTCTTC. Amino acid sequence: CASSLAGLGSYNEQFF.

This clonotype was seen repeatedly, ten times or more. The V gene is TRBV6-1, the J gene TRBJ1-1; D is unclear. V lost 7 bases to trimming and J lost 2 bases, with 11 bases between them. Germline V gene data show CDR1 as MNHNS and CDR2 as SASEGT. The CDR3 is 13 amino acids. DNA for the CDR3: TGTGCCAGCACCAAGGAGGGCAACACTGAAGCTTTCTTT. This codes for CASTKEGNTEAFF.

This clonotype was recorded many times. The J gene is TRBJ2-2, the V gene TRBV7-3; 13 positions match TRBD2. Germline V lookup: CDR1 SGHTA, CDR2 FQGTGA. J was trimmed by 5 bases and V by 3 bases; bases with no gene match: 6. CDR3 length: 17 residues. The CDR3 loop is CASSFSTSGRGTGELFF. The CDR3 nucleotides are TGTGCCAGCAGCTTCTCCACTAGCGGGAGGGGAACCGGGGAGCTGTTTTTT.

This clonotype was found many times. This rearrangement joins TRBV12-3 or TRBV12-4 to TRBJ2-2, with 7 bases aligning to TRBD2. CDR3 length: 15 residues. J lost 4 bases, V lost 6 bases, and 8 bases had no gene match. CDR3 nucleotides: TGTGCCAGCAGCCTCTGGGGAGGGGTCACCGGGGAGCTGTTTTTT. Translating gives CASSLWGGVTGELFF.

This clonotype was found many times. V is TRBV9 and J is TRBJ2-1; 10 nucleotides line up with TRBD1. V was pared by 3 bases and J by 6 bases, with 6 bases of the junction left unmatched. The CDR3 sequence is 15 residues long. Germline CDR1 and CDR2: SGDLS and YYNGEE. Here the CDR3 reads CASSGQGALGNEQFF. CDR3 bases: TGTGCCAGCAGCGGACAGGGGGCCCTGGGCAATGAGCAGTTCTTC.

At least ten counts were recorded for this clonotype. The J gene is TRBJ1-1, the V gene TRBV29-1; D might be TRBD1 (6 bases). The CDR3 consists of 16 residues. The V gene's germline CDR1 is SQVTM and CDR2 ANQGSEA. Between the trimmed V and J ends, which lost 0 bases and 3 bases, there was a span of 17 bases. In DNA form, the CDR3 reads TGCAGCGTTGAAGAAACCTTCAGGGGCTTGGACACTGAAGCTTTCTTT. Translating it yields CSVEETFRGLDTEAFF.

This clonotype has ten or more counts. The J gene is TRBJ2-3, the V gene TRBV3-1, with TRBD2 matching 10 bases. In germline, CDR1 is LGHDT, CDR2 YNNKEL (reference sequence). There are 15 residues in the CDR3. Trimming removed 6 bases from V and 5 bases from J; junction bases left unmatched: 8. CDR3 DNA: TGTGCCAGCAGACCTAGCGGGAGATCTGAAGATACGCAGTATTTT. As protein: CASRPSGRSEDTQYF.

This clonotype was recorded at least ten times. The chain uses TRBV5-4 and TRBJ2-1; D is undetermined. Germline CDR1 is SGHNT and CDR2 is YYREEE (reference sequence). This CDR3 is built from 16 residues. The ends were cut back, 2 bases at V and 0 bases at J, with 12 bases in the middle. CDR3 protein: CASSLPPRSSYNEQFF. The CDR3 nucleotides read TGTGCCAGCAGCTTACCCCCTAGGAGCTCCTACAATGAGCAGTTCTTC.

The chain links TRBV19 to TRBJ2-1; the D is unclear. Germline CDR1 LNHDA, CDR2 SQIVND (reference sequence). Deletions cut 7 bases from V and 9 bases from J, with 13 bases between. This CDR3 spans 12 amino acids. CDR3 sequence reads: CASTLPPGEQFF. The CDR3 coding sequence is TGTGCCAGTACCCTACCCCCGGGTGAGCAGTTCTTC.

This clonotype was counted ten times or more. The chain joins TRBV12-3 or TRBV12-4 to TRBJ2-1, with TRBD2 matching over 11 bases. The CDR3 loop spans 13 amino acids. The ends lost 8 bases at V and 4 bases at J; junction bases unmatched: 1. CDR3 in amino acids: CASRTSGYNEQFF. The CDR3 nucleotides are TGTGCCAGCCGGACTAGCGGGTACAATGAGCAGTTCTTC.

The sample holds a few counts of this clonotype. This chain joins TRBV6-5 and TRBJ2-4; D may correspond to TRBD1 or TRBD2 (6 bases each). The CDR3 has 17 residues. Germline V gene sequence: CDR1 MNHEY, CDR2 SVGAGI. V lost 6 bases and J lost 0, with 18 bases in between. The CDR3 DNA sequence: TGTGCCAGCAGGCGTGGGGGGCCCGAATTAGCCAAAAACATTCAGTACTTC. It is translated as CASRRGGPELAKNIQYF.

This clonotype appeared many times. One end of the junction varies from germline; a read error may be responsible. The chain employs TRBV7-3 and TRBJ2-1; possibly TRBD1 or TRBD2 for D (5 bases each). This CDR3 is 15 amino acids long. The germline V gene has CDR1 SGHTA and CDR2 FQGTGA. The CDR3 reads CANSLNPGAYNEQFF. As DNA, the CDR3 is TGTGCCAACAGCTTAAACCCCGGGGCGTACAATGAGCAGTTCTTC.

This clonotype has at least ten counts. Here the CDR3 DNA reads TGTGCCAGCAGCTTTACCGGGAATGTTGAAGAGACCCAGTACTTC. It is translated as CASSFTGNVEETQYF. The gene calls are TRBV11-2 and TRBJ2-5; TRBD2 might be the D (5 bases). The CDR3 loop spans 15 amino acids. CDR1 and CDR2 from the germline V gene are SGHAT and FQNNGV. The V and J ends lost 3 bases and 3 bases respectively, with 14 bases between them.

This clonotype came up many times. CDR3 sequence: CATSGVNPTRAFF. CDR3 nucleotides: TGTGCCACCAGCGGGGTGAACCCCACACGAGCTTTCTTT. The chain combines TRBV15 with TRBJ1-1; the D is unclear. V lost 5 bases and J 10 bases, leaving 17 bases between the germline ends. CDR1 LNHNV and CDR2 YYDKDF come from the germline V gene (reference sequence). The CDR3 spans 13 residues.

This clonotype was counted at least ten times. The CDR3 loop reads CASSGGLAGGTDTQYF. For the CDR3, the DNA is TGTGCCAGCAGCGGAGGACTAGCGGGTGGCACAGATACGCAGTATTTT. The chain employs TRBV5-6 and TRBJ2-3; TRBD2 aligns across 11 bases. J gave up 1 base and V 4 bases, and 5 bases lay outside the gene matches. The CDR3 loop spans 16 amino acids. Germline CDR1 and CDR2: SGHDT and YYEEEE.

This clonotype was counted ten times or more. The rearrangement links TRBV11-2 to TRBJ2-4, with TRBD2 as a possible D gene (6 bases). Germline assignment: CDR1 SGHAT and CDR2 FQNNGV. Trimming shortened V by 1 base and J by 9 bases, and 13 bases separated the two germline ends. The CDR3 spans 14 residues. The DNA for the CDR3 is TGTGCCAGCAGCTTAGGACCCCGGGGGAGCATTCAGTACTTC. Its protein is CASSLGPRGSIQYF.